This entry concerns a single T cell receptor (beta chain). Generated by immunoSEQ multiplex PCR, the TCRdb table keeps only in-frame clones and is missing some. The sample lists about 100,000 clones; over 80% were seen once. The entry originates in a study of PD-L1 blockade in urothelial cancer. Across the whole study: The patients' atezolizumab therapy, 1,200 mg intravenously every 3 weeks, started at some point between 2013 and 2014.

This CDR3 is built from 12 residues. V lost 4 bases, J lost 3 bases, and 0 bases stayed unmatched. Germline-derived CDR1 and CDR2 are KGHSH and LQKENI. Material: PBMCs, obtained around atezolizumab (anti-PD-L1) treatment. V gene TRBV18 combines with J gene TRBJ2-7; 7 bases are shared with TRBD1. The sequence came from an elderly woman with urothelial cancer. DNA of the CDR3: TGTGCCAGCTCACGGGACAGCTACGAGCAGTACTTC. Its protein product is CASSRDSYEQYF.